This passage covers 4 T cell receptor beta chains from one sample sequenced in a study of cytomegalovirus exposure and HLA in healthy donors (dated by TCRdb to about 2017). Library method: the immunoSEQ multiplex PCR assay. A mixture of 60 forward primers for TCR Vbeta segments and 13 reverse primers for TCR Jbeta segments was used in the multiplex PCR. TCRdb obtained this table from immuneACCESS and retained in-frame rearrangements with V and J assigned. These tables miss some clones; where compared with another copy, unresolved V genes account for less than half of the shortfall, and the remainder is unexplained. This sample lists some 150,000 clones; about 80% were detected once. About 3.9% of the sample lies in the top ten. The sample comprised PBMCs. The receptors shown here come from a man in his forties or fifties in good health and CMV-seropositive.

V gene TRBV19 combines with J gene TRBJ2-1; D might be TRBD2 (5 bases). Deletions cut 3 bases from V and 0 bases from J, with 18 bases between. The CDR3 covers 18 residues. Germline V gives CDR1 LNHDA, CDR2 SQIVND (reference sequence). CDR3 nucleotides: TGTGCCAGTAGTATCAGGAAGATGATTGAGGGCTCCTACAATGAGCAGTTCTTC. Amino acids: CASSIRKMIEGSYNEQFF.

J is TRBJ2-2 and V is TRBV7-8; the D gene is possibly TRBD1 (6 bases). Trimming took off 1 base at V and 3 bases at J, with 9 bases between the two ends. This CDR3 region has 15 residues. Looked up from germline, CDR1 is SGHVS and CDR2 is FQNEAQ. The CDR3 nucleotides read TGTGCCAGCAGCTTAGTTACAGGGTACACCGGGGAGCTGTTTTTT. Its protein is CASSLVTGYTGELFF.

This rearrangement joins TRBV6-5 to TRBJ2-1, with D possibly matching TRBD2 (5 bases). The CDR3 has 13 residues. V gave up 2 bases and J gave up 4 bases, with 6 bases separating them. The germline CDR1 and CDR2 sequences are MNHEY and SVGAGI. CDR3 sequence: CASSYRGYNEQFF. CDR3 DNA sequence: TGTGCCAGCAGTTACAGAGGGTACAATGAGCAGTTCTTC.

The chain recombines TRBV7-9 with TRBJ2-2; 7 bases are a match to TRBD2. The trim removed 5 bases at V and 4 bases at J, leaving 4 bases unmatched. Germline V gene lookup returns CDR1 SEHNR and CDR2 FQNEAQ (reference sequence). This CDR3 has 14 amino acids. CDR3: CASSASGATGELFF. The CDR3 coding sequence is TGTGCCAGCAGCGCGAGCGGGGCCACCGGGGAGCTGTTTTTT. The full variable domain, with the rest looked up from reference TRBV7-9 and TRBJ2-2, is DTGVSQNPRHKITKRGQNVTFRCDPISEHNRLYWYRQTLGQGPEFLTYFQNEAQLEKSRLLSDRFSAERPKGSFSTLEIQRTEQGDSAMYLCASSASGATGELFFGEGSRLTVL.